Below are 2 T cell receptor beta chains sequenced from a single sample in a study of CD8+CD57+ T cells in acquired aplastic anemia. Investigators profiled TCR beta VDJ and CDR3 from genomic DNA template. TCRdb passed the reads through MiXCR, listing each CDR3 protein once. The sample yields fewer than 200,000 distinct CDR3 sequences, about 44% seen once. Before being chosen for sequencing, patients had shown CD8+CD57+ cell expansion by flow cytometry. The sample was sorted CD4+, CD8+, or CD8+CD57+ T cells (not recorded which) from PBMCs. These TCRs come from a human donor with aplastic anemia.

V usage is TRBV7-4 and J usage is TRBJ2-1, with TRBD1 matching 7 bases. CDR3 length equals 17 residues. The ends lost 0 bases at V and 5 bases at J; junction bases unmatched: 10. The germline CDR1 and CDR2 sequences are SGHVT and SQSDAQ. This CDR3 is CASSLATGAASNNEQFF. For the CDR3, the DNA is TGTGCCAGCAGCTTAGCAACAGGGGCGGCATCTAACAATGAGCAGTTCTTC. Filled out from reference TRBV7-4 and TRBJ2-1, the complete variable domain reads GAGVSQSPRYKVAKRGRDVALRCDSISGHVTLYWYRQTLGQGSEVLTYSQSDAQRDKSGRPSGRFSAERPERSVSTLKIQRTEQGDSAVYLCASSLATGAASNNEQFFGPGTRLTVL.

There are a few counts of this clonotype. J is TRBJ2-3 and V is TRBV10-3; a weak D match, TRBD2 (5 bases). CDR1 is ENHRY, CDR2 SYGVKD, per germline. Trimming stripped 1 base from V and 1 base from J, with 12 bases between. CDR3 size: 16 residues. The CDR3 loop is CAISEFSGLGTDTQYF. The CDR3 nucleotides are TGTGCCATCAGTGAGTTCAGCGGACTCGGCACAGATACGCAGTATTTT.